A single sample gave rise to the 6 T cell receptor beta chains below, sequenced in a study of blood T cell repertoires in COVID-19. The table came from immunoSEQ multiplex PCR; TCRdb's copy has only in-frame clones and leaves some out. Of approximately 120,000 clones listed, about four fifths were seen once; the top ten hold 17%. The sequencing sample was made of peripheral blood. These receptors were collected from a man younger than 45 with COVID-19, enrolled during active disease.

A few counts support this clone. The chain has TRBV6-2 or TRBV6-3 and TRBJ2-2; D might be TRBD1 (6 bases). The CDR3 extends over 15 amino acids. The V end was cut by 4 bases, the J end by 0 bases, with 9 bases between. CDR1 and CDR2 (germline): MNHEY, SVGEGT. The CDR3 bases are TGTGCCAGCAGTTCAGGGGATGCGAACACCGGGGAGCTGTTTTTT. As protein: CASSSGDANTGELFF.

This clone was seen only once. The rearrangement uses TRBV10-2 and TRBJ2-1, with D possibly TRBD1 on 6 matching bases. CDR1 WSHSY and CDR2 SAAADI come from the germline V gene. V gave up 5 bases and J gave up 8 bases, with 13 bases separating them. The CDR3 spans 13 residues. The CDR3 region has the DNA TGCGCCAGCAGTAACAGGGTGTTCCATGAGCAGTTCTTC. Residues: CASSNRVFHEQFF.

The CDR3, as DNA: TGCGCCAGCAGCCCTTTAGCGGGACGGAACAATGAGCAGTTCTTC. The encoded protein is CASSPLAGRNNEQFF. The chain employs TRBV5-1 and TRBJ2-1; 8 nucleotides agree with TRBD2. V shed 4 bases and J 5 bases; nucleotides not matched to a gene: 8. This CDR3 is built from 15 residues. Per the germline V gene, CDR1 is SGHRS and CDR2 is YFSETQ.

The DNA for the CDR3 is TGTGCCAGTACCAGCGGGACAGGGAATTCACCCCTCCACTTT. It translates to CASTSGTGNSPLHF. The V and J genes are TRBV19 and TRBJ1-6; 9 bases map to TRBD1. Germline-derived CDR1 and CDR2 are LNHDA and SQIVND (reference sequence). This CDR3 region has 14 residues. V was pared by 7 bases and J by 7 bases, with 5 bases of the junction left unmatched. The full variable domain, its missing parts supplied by reference TRBV19 and TRBJ1-6, is DGGITQSPKYLFRKEGQNVTLSCEQNLNHDAMYWYRQDPGQGLRLIYYSQIVNDFQKGDIAEGYSVSREKKESFPLTVTSAQKNPTAFYLCASTSGTGNSPLHFGNGTRLTVT.

The chain carries TRBV19 and TRBJ2-3, with 10 bases matching TRBD1. V shed 3 bases, J shed 5 bases, and the junction held 8 bases outside the gene matches. This CDR3 contains 16 residues. CDR1 is LNHDA, CDR2 SQIVND, per germline (reference sequence). CDR3 sequence: CASSIPPGQGQDTQYF. CDR3 sequence (DNA): TGTGCCAGTAGTATCCCCCCGGGACAGGGGCAAGATACGCAGTATTTT.

The chain is built from TRBV29-1 and TRBJ2-1; TRBD2 agrees at 9 bases. Trimming at V came to 3 bases and at J to 5 bases, leaving 8 bases not matched to a gene. CDR3 length: 15 residues. From germline, CDR1 is SQVTM and CDR2 ANQGSEA. The CDR3 here is CSVDATSGTHNEQFF. The CDR3 nucleotides read TGCAGCGTTGACGCGACTAGCGGTACTCACAATGAGCAGTTCTTC.